Following are 10 T cell receptor beta chains from one sample sequenced in a study of T cell responses to AZD1222 COVID-19 vaccine. The method was immunoSEQ multiplex PCR; TCRdb's version includes in-frame clones alone and lacks a portion of them. Of about 100,000 clones listed, more than 75% are singletons. The sequenced sample was peripheral blood, obtained on day 0 of MenACWY control vaccination. These receptors originate from an adult in good health.

This rearrangement joins TRBV30 to TRBJ2-3; 7 bases map to TRBD1. This CDR3 is 14 amino acids long. In germline, CDR1 is GTSNPN, CDR2 SVGIG (reference sequence). Unmatched junction bases numbered 3, after V lost 1 base and J lost 2 bases. CDR3: CAWSAGQSTDTQYF. CDR3 in DNA: TGTGCCTGGAGTGCGGGACAGTCCACAGATACGCAGTATTTT.

The gene calls are TRBV7-6 and TRBJ2-7, with 7 bases fitting TRBD1. The V gene's germline CDR1 is SGHVS and CDR2 FNYEAQ. The length of the CDR3 is 17 residues. J was trimmed by 1 base and V by 4 bases; bases with no gene match: 13. The CDR3, as DNA: TGTGCCAGCAGCTCTATAAAAGGGGGCAGCATATCCTACGAGCAGTACTTC. Encoded protein: CASSSIKGGSISYEQYF.

The V and J genes are TRBV7-9 and TRBJ1-2; D ambiguous. The CDR3 sequence is 14 residues long. From germline, CDR1 is SEHNR and CDR2 FQNEAQ (reference sequence). Trimming took 5 bases from V and 2 from J, leaving 12 bases between them. CDR3 nucleotides: TGTGCCAGCAGCCCAACCCCGGGGAACTATGGCTACACCTTC. Translation gives CASSPTPGNYGYTF.

CDR3 amino acids: CASSFYGGETQYF. The DNA for the CDR3 is TGTGCCAGCAGTTTTTACGGGGGTGAGACCCAGTACTTC. The V call is TRBV12-3 or TRBV12-4, the J call TRBJ2-5; D is possibly TRBD2 (6 bases). Trimming took off 3 bases at V and 5 bases at J, with 10 bases between the two ends. The CDR3 spans 13 residues.

This clone occurred once. Written as DNA, the CDR3 is TGTGCCATTACAGGGGACTCCACCTACGAGCAGTACTTC. Protein product: CAITGDSTYEQYF. This chain uses TRBV28 with TRBJ2-7, with D possibly TRBD1 on 7 matching bases. This CDR3 comprises 13 residues. CDR1 is MDHEN and CDR2 is SYDVKM in the germline V gene. The V gene lost 10 bases and the J gene lost 2 bases, with 15 bases spanning the gap.

The rearrangement joins TRBV11-2 to TRBJ1-4; perhaps TRBD1 as D (6 bases). This CDR3 contains 14 residues. Trimming left V 5 bases short and J 4 bases short, with 11 bases between. Germline CDR1 SGHAT, CDR2 FQNNGV. Here the CDR3 DNA reads TGTGCCAGCAGCCGCAGAGGGGGTAATGAAAAACTGTTTTTT. Protein sequence: CASSRRGGNEKLFF.

The chain employs TRBV5-1 and TRBJ2-5; D gene uncertain. V shed 0 bases and J shed 1 base, with 13 bases lying between them. The CDR3 runs 16 residues. Germline V gives CDR1 SGHRS, CDR2 YFSETQ. Written as DNA, the CDR3 is TGCGCCAGCAGCTTGGGAAGGGCTAGGTTCCAAGAGACCCAGTACTTC. As protein: CASSLGRARFQETQYF.

The chain is built from TRBV30 and TRBJ2-5; either TRBD1 or TRBD2 may supply D (6 bases each). The CDR3 totals 11 residues. The ends were cut back, 3 bases at V and 5 bases at J, with 7 bases in the middle. Germline V CDR1 and CDR2: GTSNPN, SVGIG (reference sequence). The CDR3 here is CAWRGGETQYF. CDR3 coding DNA: TGTGCCTGGAGGGGGGGCGAGACCCAGTACTTC.

The CDR3 DNA reads TGTGCCAGCAGCTGGGGACGGACCTACGAGCAGTACTTC. Amino acids: CASSWGRTYEQYF. The chain uses TRBV6-2 or TRBV6-3 and TRBJ2-7; the D gene could be TRBD1 or TRBD2 (5 bases each). Germline V CDR1 and CDR2: MNHEY, SVGEGT. V shed 6 bases and J shed 2 bases, with 11 bases lying between them. The CDR3 spans 13 residues.

The chain carries TRBV7-2 and TRBJ1-3; D not certain. This CDR3 comprises 13 residues. CDR1 SGHTA and CDR2 FQGNSA come from the germline V gene. Trimming pared 6 bases from V and 4 bases from J, leaving 10 bases between. CDR3 nucleotide sequence: TGTGCCAGCAGGTTCGGTGGGGGAAACACCATATATTTT. This codes for CASRFGGGNTIYF.